This TCR beta chain was sequenced for a study of blood T cell repertoires in COVID-19. A note on this clone: The same CDR3 can be traced to other DNA sequences in this sample.

Profiling relied on immunoSEQ multiplex PCR, and the TCRdb table lists in-frame clones only, not all of them. Seen here are fewer than 600,000 clones, 89% observed once, and the top ten hold roughly 0.9%. The receptor was isolated from a man between 18 and 29 years old with COVID-19, enrolled during active disease. The sample comprised peripheral blood.

CDR3 coding DNA: TGTGCCAGCAGCTTGGGCGGGAACACTGAAGCTTTCTTT. This translates into CASSLGGNTEAFF. The V and J genes are TRBV5-6 and TRBJ1-1; D not certain. The V gene's germline CDR1 is SGHDT and CDR2 YYEEEE. V gave up 0 bases and J gave up 1 base, with 4 bases separating them. CDR3 length: 13 residues.